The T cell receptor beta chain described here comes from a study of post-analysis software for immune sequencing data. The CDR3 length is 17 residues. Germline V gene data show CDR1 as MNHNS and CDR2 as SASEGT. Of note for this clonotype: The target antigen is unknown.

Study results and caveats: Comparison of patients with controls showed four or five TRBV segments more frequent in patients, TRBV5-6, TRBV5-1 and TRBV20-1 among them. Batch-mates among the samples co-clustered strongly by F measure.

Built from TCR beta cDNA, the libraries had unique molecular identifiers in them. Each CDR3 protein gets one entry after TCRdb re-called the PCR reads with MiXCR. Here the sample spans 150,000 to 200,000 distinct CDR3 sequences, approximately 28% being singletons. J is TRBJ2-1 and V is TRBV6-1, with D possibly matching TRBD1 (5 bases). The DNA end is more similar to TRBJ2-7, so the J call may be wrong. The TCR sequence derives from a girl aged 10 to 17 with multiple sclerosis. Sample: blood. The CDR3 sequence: CASSEVGRRPSYNEQYF. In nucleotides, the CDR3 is TGTGCCAGCAGTGAAGTGGGGCGACGACCCTCCTACAATGAGCAGTACTTC.